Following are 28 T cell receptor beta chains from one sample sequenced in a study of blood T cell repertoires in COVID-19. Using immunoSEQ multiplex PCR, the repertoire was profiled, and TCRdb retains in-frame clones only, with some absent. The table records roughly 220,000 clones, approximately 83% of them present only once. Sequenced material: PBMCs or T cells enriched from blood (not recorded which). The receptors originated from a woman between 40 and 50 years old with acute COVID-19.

Written as DNA, the CDR3 is TGTGCCACGTCGGGACTAGCGGGAAGCGAGCAGTTCTTC. As protein: CATSGLAGSEQFF. The V and J genes are TRBV24-1 and TRBJ2-1; 13 bases agree with TRBD2. V gave up 10 bases and J gave up 10 bases; unmatched junction bases: 6. From germline, CDR1 is KGHDR and CDR2 SFDVKD. The CDR3 runs 13 residues.

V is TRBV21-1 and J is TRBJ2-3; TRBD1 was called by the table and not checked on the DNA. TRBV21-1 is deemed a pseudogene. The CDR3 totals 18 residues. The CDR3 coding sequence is TGTGCCAGCAGCAAACCTACTCGGGACAGGGATCCCGATCTTACGCAGTATTTT. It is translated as CASSKPTRDRDPDLTQYF.

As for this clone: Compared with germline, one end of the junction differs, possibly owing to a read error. The CDR3 sequence is CASTYSLQEQYF. The CDR3 coding sequence is TGTGCCAGCACTTACAGTCTTCAGGAGCAGTACTTC. This rearrangement joins TRBV6-5 to TRBJ2-7; D is ambiguous. The germline CDR1 and CDR2 sequences are MNHEY and SVGAGI. There are 12 residues in the CDR3.

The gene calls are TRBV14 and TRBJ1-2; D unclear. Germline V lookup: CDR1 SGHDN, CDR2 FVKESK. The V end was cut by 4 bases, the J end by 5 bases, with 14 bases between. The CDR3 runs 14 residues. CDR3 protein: CASSPGGAAYGYTF. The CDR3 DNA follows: TGTGCCAGCAGCCCTGGAGGCGCGGCTTATGGCTACACCTTC.

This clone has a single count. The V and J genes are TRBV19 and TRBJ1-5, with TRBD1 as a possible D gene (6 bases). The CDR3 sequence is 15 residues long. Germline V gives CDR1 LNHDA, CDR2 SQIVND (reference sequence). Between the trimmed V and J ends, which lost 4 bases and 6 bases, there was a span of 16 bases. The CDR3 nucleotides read TGTGCCAGTAGTAAGAGGAACAGGGACGGTCAGCCCCAGCATTTT. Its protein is CASSKRNRDGQPQHF.

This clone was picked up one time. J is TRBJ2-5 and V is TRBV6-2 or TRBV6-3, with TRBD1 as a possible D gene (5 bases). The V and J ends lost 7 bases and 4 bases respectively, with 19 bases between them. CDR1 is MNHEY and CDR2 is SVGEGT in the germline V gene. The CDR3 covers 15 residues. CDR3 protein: CASIPDSYLGETQYF. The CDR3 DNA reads TGTGCCAGCATCCCCGACAGCTATCTGGGAGAGACCCAGTACTTC.

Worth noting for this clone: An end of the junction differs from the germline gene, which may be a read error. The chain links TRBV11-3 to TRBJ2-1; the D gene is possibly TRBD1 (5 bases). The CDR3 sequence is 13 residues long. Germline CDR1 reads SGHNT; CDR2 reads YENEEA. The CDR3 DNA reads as TGTGCCAGCAGCTTAGGATCGTGGGGCGTTAGGGTCTTC. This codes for CASSLGSWGVRVF.

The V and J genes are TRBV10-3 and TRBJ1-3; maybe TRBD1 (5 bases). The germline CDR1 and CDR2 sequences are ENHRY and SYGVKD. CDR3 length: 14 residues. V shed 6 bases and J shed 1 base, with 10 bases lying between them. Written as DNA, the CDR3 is TGTGCCATCAGCTGGGGGGGATCTGGAAACACCATATATTTT. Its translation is CAISWGGSGNTIYF.

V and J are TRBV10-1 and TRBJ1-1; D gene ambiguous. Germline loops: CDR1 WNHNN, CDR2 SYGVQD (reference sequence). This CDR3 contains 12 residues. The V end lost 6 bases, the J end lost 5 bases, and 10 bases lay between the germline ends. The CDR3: CASRGASTEAFF. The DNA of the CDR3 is TGCGCCAGCAGGGGAGCCTCAACTGAAGCTTTCTTT.

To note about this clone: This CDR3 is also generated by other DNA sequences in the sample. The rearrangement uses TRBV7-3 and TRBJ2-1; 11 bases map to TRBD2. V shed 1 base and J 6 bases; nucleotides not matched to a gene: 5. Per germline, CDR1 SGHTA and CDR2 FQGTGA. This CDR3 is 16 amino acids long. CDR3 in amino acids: CASSLIPSGRFNEQFF. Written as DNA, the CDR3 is TGTGCCAGCAGCTTAATTCCTAGCGGGAGGTTCAATGAGCAGTTCTTC. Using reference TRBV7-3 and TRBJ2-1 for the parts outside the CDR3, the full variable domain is GAGVSQTPSNKVTEKGKYVELRCDPISGHTALYWYRQSLGQGPEFLIYFQGTGAADDSGLPNDRFFAVRPEGSVSTLKIQRTERGDSAVYLCASSLIPSGRFNEQFFGPGTRLTVL.

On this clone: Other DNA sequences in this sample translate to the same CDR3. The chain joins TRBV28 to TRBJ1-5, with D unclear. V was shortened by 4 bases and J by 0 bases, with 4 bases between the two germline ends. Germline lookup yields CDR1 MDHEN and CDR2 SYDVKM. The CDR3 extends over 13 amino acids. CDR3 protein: CASSYYSNQPQHF. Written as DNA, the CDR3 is TGTGCCAGCAGTTACTATAGCAATCAGCCCCAGCATTTT. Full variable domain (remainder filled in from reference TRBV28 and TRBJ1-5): DVKVTQSSRYLVKRTGEKVFLECVQDMDHENMFWYRQDPGLGLRLIYFSYDVKMKEKGDIPEGYSVSREKKERFSLILESASTNQTSMYLCASSYYSNQPQHFGDGTRLSIL.

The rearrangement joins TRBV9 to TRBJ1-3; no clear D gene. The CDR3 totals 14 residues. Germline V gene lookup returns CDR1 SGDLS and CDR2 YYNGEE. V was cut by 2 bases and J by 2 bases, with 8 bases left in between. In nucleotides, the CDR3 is TGTGCCAGCAGCGTTAGGGAGGCTGGAAACACCATATATTTT. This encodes CASSVREAGNTIYF.

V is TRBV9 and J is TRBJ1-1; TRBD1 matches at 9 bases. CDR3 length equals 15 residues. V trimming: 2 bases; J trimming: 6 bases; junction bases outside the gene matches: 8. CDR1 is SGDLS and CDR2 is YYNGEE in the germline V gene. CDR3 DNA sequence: TGTGCCAGCAGCGTCGGGACAGGGATCAACTCTGAAGCTTTCTTT. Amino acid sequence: CASSVGTGINSEAFF.

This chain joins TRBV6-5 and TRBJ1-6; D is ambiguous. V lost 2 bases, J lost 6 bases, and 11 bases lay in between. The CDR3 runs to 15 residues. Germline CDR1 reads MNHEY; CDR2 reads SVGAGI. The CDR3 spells CASSYEVLGNSPLHF. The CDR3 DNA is TGTGCCAGCAGTTACGAGGTCTTGGGTAATTCACCCCTCCACTTT.

The CDR3 reads CASSRDRDEQYF. The CDR3 bases are TGTGCCAGCAGCCGCGACAGGGACGAGCAGTACTTC. The chain couples TRBV11-2 to TRBJ2-7, with 7 bases fitting TRBD1. CDR1 is SGHAT and CDR2 is FQNNGV in the germline V gene. This CDR3 is built from 12 residues. Germline trimming cut 5 bases from V and 5 bases from J; bases unmatched to any gene: 3.

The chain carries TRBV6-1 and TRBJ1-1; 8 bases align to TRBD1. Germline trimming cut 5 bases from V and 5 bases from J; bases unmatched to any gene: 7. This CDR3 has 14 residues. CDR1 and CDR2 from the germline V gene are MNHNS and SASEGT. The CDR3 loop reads CASSKGQVETEAFF. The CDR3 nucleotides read TGTGCCAGCAGTAAGGGACAGGTCGAAACTGAAGCTTTCTTT.

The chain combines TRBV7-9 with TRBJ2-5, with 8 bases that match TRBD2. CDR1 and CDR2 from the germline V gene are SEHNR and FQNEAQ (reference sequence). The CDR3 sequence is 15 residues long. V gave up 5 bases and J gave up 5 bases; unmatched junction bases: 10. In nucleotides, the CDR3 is TGTGCCAGCAGCGTCCGACTAGCGTTGGGGGAGACCCAGTACTTC. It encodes CASSVRLALGETQYF.

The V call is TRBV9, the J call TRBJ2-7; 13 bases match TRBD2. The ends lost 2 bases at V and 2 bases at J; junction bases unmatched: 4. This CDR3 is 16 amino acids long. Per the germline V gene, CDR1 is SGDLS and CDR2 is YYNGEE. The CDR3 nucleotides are TGTGCCAGCAGCGTCGGGACTAGCGGGAAACCCTACGAGCAGTACTTC. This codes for CASSVGTSGKPYEQYF.

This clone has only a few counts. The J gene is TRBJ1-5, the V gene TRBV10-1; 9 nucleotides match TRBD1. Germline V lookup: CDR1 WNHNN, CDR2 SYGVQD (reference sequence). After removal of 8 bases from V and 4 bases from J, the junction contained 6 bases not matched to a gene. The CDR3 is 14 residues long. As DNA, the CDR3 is TGCGCCAGCTCTGGGACAGGGAGGAATCAGCCCCAGCATTTT. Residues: CASSGTGRNQPQHF.

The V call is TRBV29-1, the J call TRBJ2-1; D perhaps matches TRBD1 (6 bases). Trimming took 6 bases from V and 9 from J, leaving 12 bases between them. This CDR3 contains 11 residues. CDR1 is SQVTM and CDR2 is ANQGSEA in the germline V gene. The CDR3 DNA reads TGCAGCGTCAGAACAGGGTCTGAGCAGTTCTTC. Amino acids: CSVRTGSEQFF.

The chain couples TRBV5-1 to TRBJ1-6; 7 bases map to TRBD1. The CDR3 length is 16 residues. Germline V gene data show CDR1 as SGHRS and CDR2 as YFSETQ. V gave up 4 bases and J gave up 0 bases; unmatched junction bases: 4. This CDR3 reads CASSVGQSSYNSPLHF. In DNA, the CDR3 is TGCGCCAGCAGCGTGGGACAGAGCTCCTATAATTCACCCCTCCACTTT.

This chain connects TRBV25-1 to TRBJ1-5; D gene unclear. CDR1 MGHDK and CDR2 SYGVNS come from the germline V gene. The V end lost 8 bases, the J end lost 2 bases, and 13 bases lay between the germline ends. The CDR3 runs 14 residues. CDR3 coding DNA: TGTGCCAGCCAGGCAGCGGGAGGCAATCAGCCCCAGCATTTT. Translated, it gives CASQAAGGNQPQHF.

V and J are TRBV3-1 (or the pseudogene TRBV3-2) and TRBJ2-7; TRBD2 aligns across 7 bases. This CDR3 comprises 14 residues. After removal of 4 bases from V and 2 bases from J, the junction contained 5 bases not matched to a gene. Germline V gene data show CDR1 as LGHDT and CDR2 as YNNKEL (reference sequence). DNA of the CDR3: TGTGCCAGCAGCCCCTCTAGCGGCACCTACGAGCAGTACTTC. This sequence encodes CASSPSSGTYEQYF.

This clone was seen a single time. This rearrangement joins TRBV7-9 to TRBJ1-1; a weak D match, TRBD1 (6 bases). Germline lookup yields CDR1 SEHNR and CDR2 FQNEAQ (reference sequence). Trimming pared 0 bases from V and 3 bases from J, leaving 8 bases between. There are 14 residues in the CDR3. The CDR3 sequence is CASSLAGGHTEAFF. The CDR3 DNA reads TGTGCCAGCAGCTTAGCAGGGGGTCACACTGAAGCTTTCTTT.

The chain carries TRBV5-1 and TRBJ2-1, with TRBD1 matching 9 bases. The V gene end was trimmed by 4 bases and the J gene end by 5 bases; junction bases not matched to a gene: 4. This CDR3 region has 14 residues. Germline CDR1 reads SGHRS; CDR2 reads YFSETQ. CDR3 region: CASSAGTGNNEQFF. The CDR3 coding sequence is TGCGCCAGCAGCGCCGGGACAGGGAACAATGAGCAGTTCTTC.

The CDR3, as DNA: TGTGCCTGGAGCGTAAACCCTCTAGCGGGAGTTAGGGCCACAGATACGCAGTATTTT. It is translated as CAWSVNPLAGVRATDTQYF. The genes are TRBV30 and TRBJ2-3; 10 bases are a match to TRBD2. This CDR3 comprises 19 residues. Trimming took 3 bases from V and 2 from J; bases not matched to a gene: 17. Germline assignment: CDR1 GTSNPN and CDR2 SVGIG (reference sequence).

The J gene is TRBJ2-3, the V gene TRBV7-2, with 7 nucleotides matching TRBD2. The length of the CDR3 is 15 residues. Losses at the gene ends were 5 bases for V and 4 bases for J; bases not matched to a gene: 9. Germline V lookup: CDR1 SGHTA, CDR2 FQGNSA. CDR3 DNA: TGTGCCAGCAGCCCAAGAGCGGGAATCGCAGATACGCAGTATTTT. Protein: CASSPRAGIADTQYF. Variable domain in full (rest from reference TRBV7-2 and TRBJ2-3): GAGVSQSPSNKVTEKGKDVELRCDPISGHTALYWYRQSLGQGLEFLIYFQGNSAPDKSGLPSDRFSAERTGGSVSTLTIQRTQQEDSAVYLCASSPRAGIADTQYFGPGTRLTVL.

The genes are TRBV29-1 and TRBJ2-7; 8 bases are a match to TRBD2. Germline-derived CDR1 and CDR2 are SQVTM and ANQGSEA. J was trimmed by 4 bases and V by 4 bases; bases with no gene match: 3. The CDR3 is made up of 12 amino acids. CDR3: CSVGTSTYEQYF. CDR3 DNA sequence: TGCAGCGTTGGGACTAGCACTTACGAGCAGTACTTC.